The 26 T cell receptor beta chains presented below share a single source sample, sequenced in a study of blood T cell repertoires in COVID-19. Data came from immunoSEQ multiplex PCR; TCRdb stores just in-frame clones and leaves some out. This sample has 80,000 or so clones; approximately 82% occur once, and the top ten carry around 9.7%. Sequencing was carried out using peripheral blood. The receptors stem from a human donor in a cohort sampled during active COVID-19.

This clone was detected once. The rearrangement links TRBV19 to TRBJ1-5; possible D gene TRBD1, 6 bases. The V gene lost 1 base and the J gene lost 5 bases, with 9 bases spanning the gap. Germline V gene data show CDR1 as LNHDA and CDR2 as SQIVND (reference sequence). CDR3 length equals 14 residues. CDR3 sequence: CASSIVAGDQPQHF. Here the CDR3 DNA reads TGTGCCAGTAGTATAGTGGCAGGGGATCAGCCCCAGCATTTT.

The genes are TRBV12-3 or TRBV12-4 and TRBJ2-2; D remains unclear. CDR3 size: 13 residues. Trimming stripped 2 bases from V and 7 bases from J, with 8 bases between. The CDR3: CASSLLSGGELFF. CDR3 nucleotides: TGTGCCAGCAGTTTACTATCTGGCGGGGAGCTGTTTTTT.

DNA for the CDR3: TGTGCCAGCAGCCCAAGCGGATCCTATAATTCACCCCTCCACTTT. Its translation is CASSPSGSYNSPLHF. V and J are TRBV28 and TRBJ1-6; D remains unclear. The CDR3 spans 15 residues. V lost 6 bases and J lost 1, with 10 bases in between. In germline, CDR1 is MDHEN, CDR2 SYDVKM.

CDR3 residues: CASSATSGGETQYF. The CDR3 DNA reads TGTGCCAGCAGCGCCACGAGCGGGGGTGAGACCCAGTACTTC. The chain joins TRBV9 to TRBJ2-5; 8 bases line up with TRBD2. The V gene's germline CDR1 is SGDLS and CDR2 YYNGEE. With 3 bases clipped from V and 5 bases from J, the junction kept 6 bases outside the gene matches. CDR3 size: 14 residues.

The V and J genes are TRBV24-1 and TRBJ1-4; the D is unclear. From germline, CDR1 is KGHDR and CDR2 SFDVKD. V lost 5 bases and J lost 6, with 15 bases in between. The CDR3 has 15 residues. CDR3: CATSVPDAGDEKLFF. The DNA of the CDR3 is TGTGCCACCAGTGTACCGGACGCCGGGGATGAAAAACTGTTTTTT.

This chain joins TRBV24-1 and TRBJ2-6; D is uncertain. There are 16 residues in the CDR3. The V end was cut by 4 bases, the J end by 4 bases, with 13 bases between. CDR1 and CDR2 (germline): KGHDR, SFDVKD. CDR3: CATSEINGAGANVLTF. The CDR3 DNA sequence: TGTGCCACCAGTGAAATCAACGGTGCGGGGGCCAACGTCCTGACTTTC.

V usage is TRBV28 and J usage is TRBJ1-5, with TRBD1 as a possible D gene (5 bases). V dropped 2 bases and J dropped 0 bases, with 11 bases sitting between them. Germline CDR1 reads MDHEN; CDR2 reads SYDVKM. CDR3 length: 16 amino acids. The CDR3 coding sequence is TGTGCCAGCAGTTTAACTGGGGCTTATAGCAATCAGCCCCAGCATTTT. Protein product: CASSLTGAYSNQPQHF.

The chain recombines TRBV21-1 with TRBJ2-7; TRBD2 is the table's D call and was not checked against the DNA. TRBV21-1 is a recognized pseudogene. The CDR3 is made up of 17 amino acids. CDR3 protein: CASSKAPRGDSDYEQYF. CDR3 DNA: TGTGCCAGCAGCAAAGCTCCTCGGGGGGATTCTGACTACGAGCAGTACTTC.

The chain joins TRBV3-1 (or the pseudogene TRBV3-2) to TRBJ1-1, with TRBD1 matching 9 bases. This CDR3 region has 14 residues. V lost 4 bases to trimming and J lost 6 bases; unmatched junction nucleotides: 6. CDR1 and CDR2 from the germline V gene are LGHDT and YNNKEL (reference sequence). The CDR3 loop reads CASSRLQGASEAFF. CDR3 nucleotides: TGTGCCAGCAGCCGCCTACAGGGGGCGTCTGAAGCTTTCTTT.

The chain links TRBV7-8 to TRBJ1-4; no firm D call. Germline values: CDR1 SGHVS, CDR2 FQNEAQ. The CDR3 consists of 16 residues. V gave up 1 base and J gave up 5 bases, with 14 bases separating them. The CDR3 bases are TGTGCCAGCAGCTTAGGTCCCGCAGGTTTAAATGAAAAACTGTTTTTT. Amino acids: CASSLGPAGLNEKLFF.

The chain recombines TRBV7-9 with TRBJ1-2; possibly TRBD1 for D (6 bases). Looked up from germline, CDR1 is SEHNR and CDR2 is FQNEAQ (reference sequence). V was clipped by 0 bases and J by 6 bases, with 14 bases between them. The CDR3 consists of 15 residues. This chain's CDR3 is CASSLANRAWDGYTF. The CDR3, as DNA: TGTGCCAGCAGCTTAGCGAACAGGGCGTGGGATGGCTACACCTTC.

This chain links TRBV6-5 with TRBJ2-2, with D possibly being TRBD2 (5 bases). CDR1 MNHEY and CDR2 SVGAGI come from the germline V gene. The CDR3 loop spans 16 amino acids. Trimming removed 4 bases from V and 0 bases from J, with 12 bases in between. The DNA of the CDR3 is TGTGCCAGCAGTTCGACGGGATCAGCGAACACCGGGGAGCTGTTTTTT. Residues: CASSSTGSANTGELFF.

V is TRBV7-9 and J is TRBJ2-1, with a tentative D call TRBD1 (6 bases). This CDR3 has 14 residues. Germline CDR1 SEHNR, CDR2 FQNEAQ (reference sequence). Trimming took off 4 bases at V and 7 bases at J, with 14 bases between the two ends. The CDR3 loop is CASSSDPQGNEQFF. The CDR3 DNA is TGTGCCAGCAGCTCTGACCCACAGGGAAATGAGCAGTTCTTC.

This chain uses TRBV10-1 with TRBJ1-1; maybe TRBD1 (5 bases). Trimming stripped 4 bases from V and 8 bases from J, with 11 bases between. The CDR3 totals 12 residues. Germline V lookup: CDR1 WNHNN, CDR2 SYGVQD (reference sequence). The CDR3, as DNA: TGCGCCAGCAGTGGGGGGGAAGCCGAAGCTTTCTTT. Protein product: CASSGGEAEAFF.

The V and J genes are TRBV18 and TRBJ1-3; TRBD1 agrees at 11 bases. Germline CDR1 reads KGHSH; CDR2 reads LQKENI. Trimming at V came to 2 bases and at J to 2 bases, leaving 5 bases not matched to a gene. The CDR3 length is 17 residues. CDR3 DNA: TGTGCCAGCTCACCAGGGACGGGACAGGGGGCTGGAAACACCATATATTTT. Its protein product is CASSPGTGQGAGNTIYF.

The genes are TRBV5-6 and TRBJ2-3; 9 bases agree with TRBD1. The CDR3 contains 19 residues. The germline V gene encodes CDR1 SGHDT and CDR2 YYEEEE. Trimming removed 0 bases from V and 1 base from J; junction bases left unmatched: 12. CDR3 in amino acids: CASSLEGTGFSSGTDTQYF. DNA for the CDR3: TGTGCCAGCAGCTTGGAAGGGACAGGGTTTTCAAGTGGCACAGATACGCAGTATTTT.

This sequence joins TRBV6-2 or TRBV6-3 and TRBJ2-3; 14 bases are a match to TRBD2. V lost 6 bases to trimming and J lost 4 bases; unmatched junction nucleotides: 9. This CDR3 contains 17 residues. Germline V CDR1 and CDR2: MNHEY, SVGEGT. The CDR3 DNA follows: TGTGCCAGCAGCCCTTCGACTAGCGGGAGGGCCGCAGATACGCAGTATTTT. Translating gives CASSPSTSGRAADTQYF.

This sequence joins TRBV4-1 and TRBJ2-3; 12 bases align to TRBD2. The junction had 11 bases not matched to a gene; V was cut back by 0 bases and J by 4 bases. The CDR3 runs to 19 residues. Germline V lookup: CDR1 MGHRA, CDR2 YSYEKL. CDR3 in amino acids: CASSQDGASGRAFPDTQYF. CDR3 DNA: TGCGCCAGCAGCCAAGACGGGGCTAGCGGGAGGGCCTTCCCAGATACGCAGTATTTT.

CDR3 coding DNA: TGTGCCAGCAGTCCTACCTACGGGGAGCAGTTCTTC. Protein: CASSPTYGEQFF. The chain recombines TRBV6-5 with TRBJ2-1, with no clear D. The CDR3 spans 12 residues. The V gene lost 5 bases and the J gene lost 10 bases, with 12 bases spanning the gap. Germline V CDR1 and CDR2: MNHEY, SVGAGI.

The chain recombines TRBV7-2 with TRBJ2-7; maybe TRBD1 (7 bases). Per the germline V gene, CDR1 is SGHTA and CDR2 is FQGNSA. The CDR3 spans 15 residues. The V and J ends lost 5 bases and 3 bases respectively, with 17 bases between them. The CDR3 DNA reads TGTGCCAGCAGCCAGCTGGAGGGGGCGCGCTACGAGCAGTACTTC. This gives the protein CASSQLEGARYEQYF.

DNA for the CDR3: TGTGCCAGCAGCCCCCGACAGAGCTCCTACGAGCAGTACTTC. Protein product: CASSPRQSSYEQYF. V and J are TRBV7-9 and TRBJ2-7; TRBD1 is a possible D gene (5 bases). The CDR3 has 14 residues. Germline V CDR1 and CDR2: SEHNR, FQNEAQ (reference sequence). The V end was cut by 5 bases, the J end by 0 bases, with 11 bases between.

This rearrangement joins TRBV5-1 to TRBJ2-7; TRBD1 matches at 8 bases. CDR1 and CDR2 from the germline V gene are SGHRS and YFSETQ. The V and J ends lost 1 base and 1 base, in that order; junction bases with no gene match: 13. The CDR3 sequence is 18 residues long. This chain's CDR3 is CASSLSDRGPGNSYEQYF. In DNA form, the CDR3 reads TGCGCCAGCAGCTTGTCCGACAGGGGACCCGGGAATTCCTACGAGCAGTACTTC. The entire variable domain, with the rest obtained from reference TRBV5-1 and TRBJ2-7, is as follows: KAGVTQTPRYLIKTRGQQVTLSCSPISGHRSVSWYQQTPGQGLQFLFEYFSETQRNKGNFPGRFSGRQFSNSRSEMNVSTLELGDSALYLCASSLSDRGPGNSYEQYFGPGTRLTVT.

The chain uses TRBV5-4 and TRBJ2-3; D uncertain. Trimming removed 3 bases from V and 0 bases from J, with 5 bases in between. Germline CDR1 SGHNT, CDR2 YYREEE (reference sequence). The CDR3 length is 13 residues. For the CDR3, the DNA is TGTGCCAGCAGCTCCTACAGCACAGATACGCAGTATTTT. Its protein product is CASSSYSTDTQYF.

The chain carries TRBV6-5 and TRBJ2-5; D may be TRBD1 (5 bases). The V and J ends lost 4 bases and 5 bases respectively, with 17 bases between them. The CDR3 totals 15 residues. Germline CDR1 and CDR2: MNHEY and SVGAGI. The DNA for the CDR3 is TGTGCCAGCAGTTGGGCCGATGGGCCAGGGGAGACCCAGTACTTC. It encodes CASSWADGPGETQYF.

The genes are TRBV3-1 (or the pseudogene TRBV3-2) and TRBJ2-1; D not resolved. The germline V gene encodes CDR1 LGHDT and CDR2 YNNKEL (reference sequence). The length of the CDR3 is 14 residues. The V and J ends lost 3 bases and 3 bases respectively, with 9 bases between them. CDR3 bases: TGTGCCAGCAGCCAGACTGGCAGCTACAATGAGCAGTTCTTC. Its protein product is CASSQTGSYNEQFF.

CDR3 nucleotide sequence: TGTGCCAGCGGGACAGGGCAGAACACCGGGGAGCTGTTTTTT. This encodes CASGTGQNTGELFF. This rearrangement joins TRBV5-4 to TRBJ2-2; 9 nucleotides agree with TRBD1. Germline values: CDR1 SGHNT, CDR2 YYREEE (reference sequence). The CDR3 extends over 14 amino acids. Trimming cost V 7 bases and J 1 base; bases outside gene matches: 2.